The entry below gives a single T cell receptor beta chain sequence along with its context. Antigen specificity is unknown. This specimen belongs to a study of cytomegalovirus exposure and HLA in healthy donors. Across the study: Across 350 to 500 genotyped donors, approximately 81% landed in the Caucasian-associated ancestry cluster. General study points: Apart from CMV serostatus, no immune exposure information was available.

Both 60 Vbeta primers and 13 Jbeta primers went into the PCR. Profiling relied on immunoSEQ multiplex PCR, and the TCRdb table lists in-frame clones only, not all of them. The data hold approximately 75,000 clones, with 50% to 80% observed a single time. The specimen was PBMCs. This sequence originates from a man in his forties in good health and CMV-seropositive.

The CDR3 nucleotides read TGTGCCAGCAGCCCGACAGGGTTTCGGGAGCAGTACTTC. Its protein is CASSPTGFREQYF. The chain is built from TRBV5-6 and TRBJ2-5; D is perhaps TRBD1 (7 bases). V was trimmed by 4 bases and J by 11 bases, leaving 18 bases between them. The CDR3 consists of 13 residues. The V gene's germline CDR1 is SGHDT and CDR2 YYEEEE. Combining the CDR3 with reference TRBV5-6 and TRBJ2-5 gives the whole variable domain DAGVTQSPTHLIKTRGQQVTLRCSPKSGHDTVSWYQQALGQGPQFIFQYYEEEERQRGNFPDRFSGHQFPNYSSELNVNALLLGDSALYLCASSPTGFREQYFGPGTRLLVL.